The 28 T cell receptor beta chains below all came from one sample that was sequenced in a study of glioma-infiltrating T cells (dated by TCRdb to 2015 to 2016). The data were produced on an Illumina MiSeq. The iRepertoire nested amplicon-rescue multiplex PCR (arm-PCR) platform was used to amplify TCR alpha and beta CDR3 regions from RNA. The raw public data were reprocessed by TCRdb itself: fastp quality trimming at Q25, MiXCR clonotype calling, in-frame beta chains only. Rows are unified per CDR3 protein, each entry keeping the most common DNA and genes. The sample profile shows about 140,000 distinct CDR3 sequences; about two fifths of them were found once. The ten largest clonotypes hold around 20% of the sample. Sequencing used glioma tissue, nonneoplastic brain tissue, or PBMCs (not recorded which). The receptors come from a human donor with low-grade glioma or glioblastoma, undergoing nonglioma brain surgery, or in good health (not recorded which).

This clonotype was counted ten times or more. The chain employs TRBV6-2 or TRBV6-3 and TRBJ2-7; TRBD1 matches at 9 bases. Germline V CDR1 and CDR2: MNHEY, SVGEGT. Trimming at V came to 2 bases and at J to 11 bases, leaving 4 bases not matched to a gene. The CDR3 length is 12 residues. CDR3 amino acids: CASSYGQGLEYF. CDR3 bases: TGTGCCAGCAGTTACGGACAGGGGTTGGAGTACTTC.

This clonotype has ten or more counts. The genes are TRBV7-2 and TRBJ1-1, with 8 bases that match TRBD1. V dropped 3 bases and J dropped 4; count of bases not matched to a gene: 1. Germline V gene sequence: CDR1 SGHTA, CDR2 FQGNSA. The CDR3 extends over 13 amino acids. The CDR3 region has the DNA TGTGCCAGCAGCTTCAGGGGGCGCACTGAAGCTTTCTTT. It encodes CASSFRGRTEAFF.

Regarding this clonotype: One end of the junction is discordant with germline, which a read error may explain. This chain connects TRBV6-1 to TRBJ2-5, with TRBD2 identical over 8 bases. The CDR3 is made up of 15 amino acids. CDR1 is MNHNS, CDR2 SASEGT, per germline. The CDR3 protein is CASSEFSGTPGAQCF. The CDR3 region has the DNA TGTGCCAGCAGTGAATTTAGCGGGACGCCCGGGGCCCAGTGCTTC.

The gene calls are TRBV27 and TRBJ2-3; the D gene could be TRBD1 or TRBD2 (7 bases each). V was shortened by 0 bases and J by 3 bases, with 13 bases between the two germline ends. This CDR3 spans 16 amino acids. Germline CDR1 and CDR2: MNHEY and SMNVEV (reference sequence). The chain's CDR3 is CASSLSQGGITDTQYF. CDR3 nucleotides: TGTGCCAGCAGTTTATCCCAGGGGGGGATTACAGATACGCAGTATTTT.

The rearrangement joins TRBV2 to TRBJ1-5; D not resolved. Germline V gives CDR1 SNHLY, CDR2 FYNNEI. The germline V and J ends were trimmed by 5 bases and 0 bases, with 8 bases remaining between them. There are 14 residues in the CDR3. The CDR3 loop is CASSYRDSNQPQHF. The DNA of the CDR3 is TGTGCCAGCAGTTACAGAGATAGCAATCAGCCCCAGCATTTT.

This clonotype was counted only a few times. V and J are TRBV10-2 and TRBJ2-7; 14 bases match TRBD2. Germline V gives CDR1 WSHSY, CDR2 SAAADI. Trimming took 9 bases from V and 2 from J; bases not matched to a gene: 3. This CDR3 is built from 14 residues. CDR3: CASGLAGGTYEQYF. CDR3 DNA sequence: TGCGCCAGTGGACTAGCGGGAGGAACCTACGAGCAGTACTTC.

This clonotype was observed a handful of times. This sequence joins TRBV11-1 and TRBJ2-3; no reliable D call. Trimming stripped 1 base from V and 4 bases from J, with 12 bases between. The CDR3 totals 15 residues. Germline V gene data show CDR1 as SGHAT and CDR2 as FQDESV (reference sequence). The DNA of the CDR3 is TGTGCCAGCAGCTTAGGCCGAGTCTCTCCAGATACGCAGTATTTT. It codes for CASSLGRVSPDTQYF.

The rearrangement links TRBV7-6 to TRBJ2-1; D remains ambiguous. The CDR3 spans 13 residues. The ends were cut back, 1 base at V and 5 bases at J, with 6 bases in the middle. Per germline, CDR1 SGHVS and CDR2 FNYEAQ. The CDR3 coding sequence is TGTGCCAGCAGCTTAGGCAGAAACAATGAGCAGTTCTTC. Amino acid sequence: CASSLGRNNEQFF.

This chain uses TRBV20-1 with TRBJ1-1; unclear D gene. Looked up from germline, CDR1 is DFQATT and CDR2 is SNEGSKA (reference sequence). V was shortened by 3 bases and J by 4 bases, with 15 bases between the two germline ends. This CDR3 has 14 residues. The CDR3 region is CSASRWEMRTEAFF. Written as DNA, the CDR3 is TGCAGTGCTAGTCGTTGGGAGATGCGCACTGAAGCTTTCTTT.

This clonotype was seen a few times. The rearrangement joins TRBV20-1 to TRBJ1-5; tentative D call: TRBD1 (6 bases). Trimming took off 5 bases at V and 6 bases at J, with 14 bases between the two ends. Germline CDR1 DFQATT, CDR2 SNEGSKA (reference sequence). The CDR3 is made up of 13 amino acids. CDR3 nucleotide sequence: TGCAGTGCTCTACTGGACAGCGGTCAGCCCCAGCATTTT. Translated: CSALLDSGQPQHF.

V gene TRBV7-2 combines with J gene TRBJ2-3, with 9 positions matching TRBD1. The CDR3 is 15 amino acids. CDR1 is SGHTA, CDR2 FQGNSA, per germline. J lost 1 base, V lost 5 bases, and 4 bases had no gene match. The DNA of the CDR3 is TGTGCCAGCAGCCTACAGGGGGCTGGCACAGATACGCAGTATTTT. This sequence encodes CASSLQGAGTDTQYF.

V gene TRBV4-1 combines with J gene TRBJ1-4, with D possibly matching TRBD1 (6 bases). CDR1 is MGHRA, CDR2 YSYEKL, per germline. The CDR3 has 17 amino acids. Trimming pared 0 bases from V and 6 bases from J, leaving 17 bases between. CDR3 nucleotides: TGCGCCAGCAGCCAAGACGGGCAGGGGATTTCGGATGAAAAACTGTTTTTT. Protein sequence: CASSQDGQGISDEKLFF.

The rearrangement links TRBV20-1 to TRBJ1-1, with D perhaps TRBD1 (5 bases). V was pared by 6 bases and J by 6 bases, with 23 bases between. CDR1 and CDR2 from the germline V gene are DFQATT and SNEGSKA (reference sequence). The CDR3 contains 15 residues. CDR3 sequence (DNA): TGCAGTGCCAATCTAGGGGCGACAGATATCGCTGAAGCTTTCTTT. Amino acid sequence: CSANLGATDIAEAFF.

This clonotype was counted only a few times. In DNA, the CDR3 is TGTGCCAGCAGTTTATCTGGGGGACTCTACGAGCAGTACTTC. Its protein is CASSLSGGLYEQYF. The V and J genes are TRBV27 and TRBJ2-7; perhaps TRBD2 as D (6 bases). Trimming took 0 bases from V and 3 from J, leaving 9 bases between them. CDR1 is MNHEY and CDR2 is SMNVEV in the germline V gene (reference sequence). This CDR3 has 14 residues.

V usage is TRBV19 and J usage is TRBJ2-2, with 14 positions matching TRBD2. The length of the CDR3 is 16 residues. V shed 6 bases and J 4 bases; nucleotides not matched to a gene: 4. Germline loops: CDR1 LNHDA, CDR2 SQIVND (reference sequence). The CDR3 here is CASSRGLAGGTGELFF. DNA of the CDR3: TGTGCCAGTAGCCGCGGACTAGCGGGAGGCACCGGGGAGCTGTTTTTT.

The V and J genes are TRBV6-1 and TRBJ2-7; 12 bases align to TRBD2. The germline V gene has CDR1 MNHNS and CDR2 SASEGT. This CDR3 region has 15 residues. J lost 0 bases, V lost 6 bases, and 3 bases had no gene match. The CDR3 coding sequence is TGTGCCAGCAGGAGGACTAGCGGGGACTCCTACGAGCAGTACTTC. Translating gives CASRRTSGDSYEQYF.

The chain uses TRBV20-1 and TRBJ2-7; 7 positions match TRBD2. CDR1 and CDR2 from the germline V gene are DFQATT and SNEGSKA (reference sequence). The CDR3 totals 15 residues. V trimming: 6 bases; J trimming: 2 bases; junction bases outside the gene matches: 13. CDR3 in amino acids: CSAAGDYPLTYEQYF. CDR3 sequence (DNA): TGCAGTGCCGCGGGAGACTACCCTTTAACCTACGAGCAGTACTTC.

This clonotype came up a few times. The rearrangement uses TRBV6-6 and TRBJ2-3; 12 bases line up with TRBD2. This CDR3 contains 18 residues. The germline V gene has CDR1 MNHNY and CDR2 SVGAGI (reference sequence). V lost 0 bases to trimming and J lost 3 bases; unmatched junction nucleotides: 7. The CDR3, as DNA: TGTGCCAGCAGTTACTCGGTGCTAGCGGGAGGGGCGACAGATACGCAGTATTTT. Amino acids: CASSYSVLAGGATDTQYF.

This clonotype showed up just a few times. The rearrangement links TRBV4-1 to TRBJ2-7; 8 positions agree with TRBD2. The germline V gene has CDR1 MGHRA and CDR2 YSYEKL. Trimming cost V 1 base and J 3 bases; bases outside gene matches: 8. This CDR3 is 16 amino acids long. The CDR3: CASSQVSGGTNYEQYF. The CDR3 nucleotides read TGCGCCAGCAGCCAAGTAAGCGGGGGTACAAACTACGAGCAGTACTTC.

In this sample, this clonotype turned up a few times. This chain joins TRBV28 and TRBJ1-2; D is perhaps TRBD1 (5 bases). From germline, CDR1 is MDHEN and CDR2 SYDVKM. Between the trimmed V and J ends, which lost 5 bases and 4 bases, there was a span of 11 bases. CDR3 length: 13 residues. In DNA form, the CDR3 reads TGTGCCAGCAGTCAACAGGACCGCTATGGCTACACCTTC. Protein product: CASSQQDRYGYTF.

This clonotype turned up a few times. The gene calls are TRBV5-1 and TRBJ1-1, with D uncertain. The V gene's germline CDR1 is SGHRS and CDR2 YFSETQ. The CDR3 consists of 14 residues. V lost 3 bases, J lost 1 base, and 10 bases lay in between. This chain's CDR3 is CASSSIGPNTEAFF. CDR3 nucleotides: TGCGCCAGCAGCTCTATTGGTCCGAACACTGAAGCTTTCTTT.

Concerning this clonotype itself: One base away lies a much larger clone, so this may be a sequencing read error. Since no conserved phenylalanine or tryptophan closes the CDR3, a read error is the likely cause. V and J are TRBV27 and TRBJ1-5; D is undetermined. Per germline, CDR1 MNHEY and CDR2 SMNVEV (reference sequence). Between the trimmed V and J ends, which lost 2 bases and 0 bases, there was a span of 8 bases. CDR3 length: 15 amino acids. The CDR3: CASSLQASSNQPQHS. CDR3 DNA: TGTGCCAGCAGTTTACAGGCTAGTAGCAATCAGCCCCAGCATTCT.

V and J are TRBV20-1 and TRBJ2-7; 7 bases map to TRBD2. V lost 2 bases and J lost 3; bases outside the gene matches: 7. Germline V gene lookup returns CDR1 DFQATT and CDR2 SNEGSKA (reference sequence). CDR3 size: 14 residues. The CDR3 sequence is CSARMLGRGYEQYF. The CDR3 nucleotides read TGCAGTGCTAGAATGTTAGGGAGGGGCTACGAGCAGTACTTC.

This clonotype was recorded at least ten times. The rearrangement uses TRBV20-1 and TRBJ2-1, with 11 bases identical to TRBD1. Unmatched junction bases numbered 9, after V lost 6 bases and J lost 8 bases. Germline values: CDR1 DFQATT, CDR2 SNEGSKA (reference sequence). The CDR3 is 14 amino acids. The CDR3 sequence: CSAQRTGGLYEQFF. DNA for the CDR3: TGCAGTGCCCAGCGGACAGGGGGCCTTTATGAGCAGTTCTTC.

The chain couples TRBV7-9 to TRBJ2-1; D is perhaps TRBD1 or TRBD2 (5 bases each). The CDR3 consists of 15 residues. Trimming removed 1 base from V and 4 bases from J, with 11 bases in between. The germline V gene encodes CDR1 SEHNR and CDR2 FQNEAQ (reference sequence). The CDR3 DNA sequence: TGTGCCAGCAGCTTAGTAAGGGACGGTTACAATGAGCAGTTCTTC. This encodes CASSLVRDGYNEQFF.

This chain joins TRBV6-5 and TRBJ2-7; D gene uncertain. Trimming pared 3 bases from V and 3 bases from J, leaving 12 bases between. The CDR3 loop spans 14 amino acids. Germline CDR1 reads MNHEY; CDR2 reads SVGAGI. The CDR3 region has the DNA TGTGCCAGCAGTTATTCCGGCCGCTTCTACGAGCAGTACTTC. Encoded protein: CASSYSGRFYEQYF.

The genes are TRBV6-2 or TRBV6-3 and TRBJ2-4, with D hard to call. The CDR3 has 15 residues. Germline V gives CDR1 MNHEY, CDR2 SVGEGT. The V gene lost 5 bases and the J gene lost 8 bases, with 19 bases spanning the gap. The CDR3 DNA reads as TGTGCCAGCAGTCGAACCGGGCCCTGGGCGGACATTCAGTACTTC. This sequence encodes CASSRTGPWADIQYF.

The rearrangement links TRBV20-1 to TRBJ2-7, with 11 bases aligning to TRBD1. Germline V CDR1 and CDR2: DFQATT, SNEGSKA (reference sequence). CDR3 size: 15 residues. V trimming: 3 bases; J trimming: 3 bases; junction bases outside the gene matches: 7. The DNA for the CDR3 is TGCAGTGCTAGTGGATGGGGGACAGGGGGCTACGAGCAGTACTTC. This codes for CSASGWGTGGYEQYF.